These 12 T cell receptor beta chains share one sample of origin, sequenced in a study of blood T cell repertoires in COVID-19. Only in-frame clones appear in the TCRdb table, and some are missing; sequencing was by immunoSEQ multiplex PCR. Of around 200,000 clones listed, roughly 78% are singletons. The sample consisted of peripheral blood. Receptors originate from a woman aged 80 or over with active or convalescent COVID-19.

This clone was found once. The chain carries TRBV3-1 (or the pseudogene TRBV3-2) and TRBJ1-3; possible D gene TRBD1, 6 bases. Germline V lookup: CDR1 LGHDT, CDR2 YNNKEL (reference sequence). The V end was cut by 1 base, the J end by 3 bases, with 13 bases between. The CDR3 extends over 16 amino acids. The chain's CDR3 is CASSQVAGAYGNTIYF. The CDR3 region has the DNA TGTGCCAGCAGCCAAGTAGCAGGGGCGTATGGAAACACCATATATTTT.

Only a few counts were recorded for this clone. V and J are TRBV28 and TRBJ1-5; D ambiguous. V lost 8 bases to trimming and J lost 6 bases, with 14 bases between them. Germline V lookup: CDR1 MDHEN, CDR2 SYDVKM. This CDR3 is 13 amino acids long. DNA of the CDR3: TGTGCCAGCCAAGACAATTTGTCTCAGCCCCAGCATTTT. This translates into CASQDNLSQPQHF. The variable domain in full, with the rest retrieved from reference TRBV28 and TRBJ1-5, is DVKVTQSSRYLVKRTGEKVFLECVQDMDHENMFWYRQDPGLGLRLIYFSYDVKMKEKGDIPEGYSVSREKKERFSLILESASTNQTSMYLCASQDNLSQPQHFGDGTRLSIL.

CDR3 region: CASSLGRGGYNEQFF. The CDR3 nucleotides are TGTGCCAGCAGCTTAGGTAGGGGGGGATACAATGAGCAGTTCTTC. The chain recombines TRBV7-9 with TRBJ2-1, with a tentative D call TRBD2 (7 bases). The V end was cut by 1 base, the J end by 4 bases, with 11 bases between. The CDR3 extends over 15 amino acids. Germline loops: CDR1 SEHNR, CDR2 FQNEAQ (reference sequence). The whole variable domain, filled in from reference TRBV7-9 and TRBJ2-1, reads DTGVSQNPRHKITKRGQNVTFRCDPISEHNRLYWYRQTLGQGPEFLTYFQNEAQLEKSRLLSDRFSAERPKGSFSTLEIQRTEQGDSAMYLCASSLGRGGYNEQFFGPGTRLTVL.

This clone was seen just once. This chain joins TRBV5-1 and TRBJ2-1; TRBD2 agrees at 8 bases. Per germline, CDR1 SGHRS and CDR2 YFSETQ. The CDR3 is 16 amino acids. V lost 4 bases to trimming and J lost 5 bases; unmatched junction nucleotides: 11. CDR3 protein: CASSPELAGQDNEQFF. The CDR3 DNA reads TGCGCCAGCAGCCCTGAATTAGCGGGGCAGGACAATGAGCAGTTCTTC.

The count of this clone is one. The chain couples TRBV9 to TRBJ1-1; 10 bases map to TRBD1. The ends lost 5 bases at V and 4 bases at J; junction bases unmatched: 8. The CDR3 has 15 amino acids. Looked up from germline, CDR1 is SGDLS and CDR2 is YYNGEE. CDR3 coding DNA: TGTGCCAGCAGTCCTCAGGGACAGGGGACCACTGAAGCTTTCTTT. It is translated as CASSPQGQGTTEAFF.

This chain uses TRBV9 with TRBJ2-7; 7 bases are shared with TRBD1. Germline CDR1 and CDR2: SGDLS and YYNGEE. The CDR3 contains 15 residues. V lost 4 bases, J lost 0 bases, and 7 bases stayed unmatched. The CDR3 region has the DNA TGTGCCAGCAGCCCCGGACAGGCCGTCTCCTACGAGCAGTACTTC. Its protein product is CASSPGQAVSYEQYF.

The V gene is TRBV29-1, the J gene TRBJ2-3, with 10 bases lining up with TRBD1. The ends lost 7 bases at V and 0 bases at J; junction bases unmatched: 16. There are 18 residues in the CDR3. Per the germline V gene, CDR1 is SQVTM and CDR2 is ANQGSEA. This CDR3 reads CSGRTGGVSGPSTDTQYF. Written as DNA, the CDR3 is TGCAGCGGCCGGACAGGGGGGGTTAGCGGGCCTAGCACAGATACGCAGTATTTT.

V and J are TRBV10-2 and TRBJ1-2; D is unresolved. There are 13 residues in the CDR3. V lost 0 bases, J lost 7 bases, and 9 bases lay in between. Germline CDR1 is WSHSY and CDR2 is SAAADI. CDR3 nucleotide sequence: TGCGCCAGCAGTGAGTCGCCCCAGCGTGGCTACACCTTC. Protein sequence: CASSESPQRGYTF.

This clone was seen a single time. The gene calls are TRBV30 and TRBJ1-2, with D uncertain. The germline V and J ends were trimmed by 3 bases and 7 bases, with 12 bases remaining between them. CDR1 and CDR2 (germline): GTSNPN, SVGIG (reference sequence). This CDR3 is 12 amino acids long. This chain's CDR3 is CAWSLDFAGYTF. In DNA, the CDR3 is TGTGCCTGGAGCTTGGACTTTGCTGGCTACACCTTC. The full variable domain, completed using reference TRBV30 and TRBJ1-2, is SQTIHQWPATLVQPVGSPLSLECTVEGTSNPNLYWYRQAAGRGLQLLFYSVGIGQISSEVPQNLSASRPQDRQFILSSKKLLLSDSGFYLCAWSLDFAGYTFGSGTRLTVV.

This chain links TRBV5-6 with TRBJ1-1; TRBD1 matches 8 bases. Germline lookup yields CDR1 SGHDT and CDR2 YYEEEE. Unmatched junction bases numbered 10, after V lost 4 bases and J lost 8 bases. The length of the CDR3 is 14 residues. In DNA form, the CDR3 reads TGTGCCAGCAGCACGGTAGACAGGGGCTTGGAAGCTTTCTTT. This encodes CASSTVDRGLEAFF.

The V and J genes are TRBV6-5 and TRBJ1-1, with a tentative D call TRBD1 (5 bases). V was clipped by 7 bases and J by 0 bases, with 15 bases between them. This CDR3 comprises 15 residues. CDR1 and CDR2 (germline): MNHEY, SVGAGI. In DNA, the CDR3 is TGTGCCAGCACCGCCCCCCAGGGTTTGAACACTGAAGCTTTCTTT. This gives the protein CASTAPQGLNTEAFF.

This clone was observed a single time. This rearrangement joins TRBV6-2 or TRBV6-3 to TRBJ2-3; a possible D gene is TRBD2 (5 bases). The V end was cut by 2 bases, the J end by 2 bases, with 17 bases between. Germline loops: CDR1 MNHEY, CDR2 SVGEGT. The CDR3 is made up of 17 amino acids. CDR3 protein: CASSYVGSDSLTDTQYF. CDR3 sequence (DNA): TGTGCCAGCAGTTACGTGGGTAGCGATTCACTCACAGATACGCAGTATTTT.